This record looks at one T cell receptor beta chain sequence and its context. This sample is part of a study of cytomegalovirus exposure and HLA in healthy donors. J was trimmed by 3 bases and V by 6 bases; bases with no gene match: 10. There are 15 residues in the CDR3. Germline V gene sequence: CDR1 MDHEN, CDR2 SYDVKM. The PCR made use of 60 Vbeta and 13 Jbeta primers. Using immunoSEQ multiplex PCR, the repertoire was profiled, and TCRdb retains in-frame clones only, with some absent. The repertoire includes 150,000 to 200,000 clones, roughly 70% of them detected once, and more than 3% sits in the top ten.

The receptor was derived from a male donor in good health and CMV-seronegative. The rearrangement links TRBV28 to TRBJ2-7, with 8 positions matching TRBD1. The sequencing input was PBMCs. The CDR3: CASRPTGGGDYEQYF. The CDR3 DNA is TGTGCCAGCAGACCCACAGGGGGTGGGGACTACGAGCAGTACTTC.